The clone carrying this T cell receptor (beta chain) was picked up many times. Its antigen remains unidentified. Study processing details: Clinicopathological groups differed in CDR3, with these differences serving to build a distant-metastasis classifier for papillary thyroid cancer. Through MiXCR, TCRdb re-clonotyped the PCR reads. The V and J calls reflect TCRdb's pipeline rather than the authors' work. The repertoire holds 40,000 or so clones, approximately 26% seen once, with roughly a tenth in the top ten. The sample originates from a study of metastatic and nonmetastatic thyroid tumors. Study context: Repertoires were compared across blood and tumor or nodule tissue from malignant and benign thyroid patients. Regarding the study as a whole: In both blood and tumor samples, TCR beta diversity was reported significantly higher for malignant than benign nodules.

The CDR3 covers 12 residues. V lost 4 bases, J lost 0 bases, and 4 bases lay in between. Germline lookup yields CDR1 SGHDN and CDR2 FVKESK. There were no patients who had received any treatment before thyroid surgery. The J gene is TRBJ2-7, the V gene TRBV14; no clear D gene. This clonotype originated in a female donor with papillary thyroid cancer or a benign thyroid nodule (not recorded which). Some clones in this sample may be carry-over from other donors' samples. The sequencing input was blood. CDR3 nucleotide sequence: TGTGCCAGCAGCCCCGGCTCCTACGAGCAGTACTTC. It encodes CASSPGSYEQYF. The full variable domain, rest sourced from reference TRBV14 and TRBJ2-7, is EAGVTQFPSHSVIEKGQTVTLRCDPISGHDNLYWYRRVMGKEIKFLLHFVKESKQDESGMPNNRFLAERTGGTYSTLKVQPAELEDSGVYFCASSPGSYEQYFGPGTRLTVT.